Sequencing of this TCR beta chain was carried out in a study of technical replicates of blood from several donors. Data came from immunoSEQ multiplex PCR; TCRdb stores just in-frame clones and leaves some out. The table has tens of thousands of clones, roughly 86% seen once. V dropped 7 bases and J dropped 8 bases, with 17 bases sitting between them. CDR1 is ENHRY, CDR2 SYGVKD, per germline. This CDR3 contains 13 residues. The source of this sequence is a human donor in good health. Some clones in this sample may be carry-over from other donors' samples. The rearrangement joins TRBV10-3 to TRBJ1-2, with TRBD1 as a possible D gene (5 bases). The sequencing input was PBMCs. CDR3 nucleotide sequence: TGTGCCATCACGGAGGAGGGGATGAAAGGCTACACCTTC. It specifies CAITEEGMKGYTF.